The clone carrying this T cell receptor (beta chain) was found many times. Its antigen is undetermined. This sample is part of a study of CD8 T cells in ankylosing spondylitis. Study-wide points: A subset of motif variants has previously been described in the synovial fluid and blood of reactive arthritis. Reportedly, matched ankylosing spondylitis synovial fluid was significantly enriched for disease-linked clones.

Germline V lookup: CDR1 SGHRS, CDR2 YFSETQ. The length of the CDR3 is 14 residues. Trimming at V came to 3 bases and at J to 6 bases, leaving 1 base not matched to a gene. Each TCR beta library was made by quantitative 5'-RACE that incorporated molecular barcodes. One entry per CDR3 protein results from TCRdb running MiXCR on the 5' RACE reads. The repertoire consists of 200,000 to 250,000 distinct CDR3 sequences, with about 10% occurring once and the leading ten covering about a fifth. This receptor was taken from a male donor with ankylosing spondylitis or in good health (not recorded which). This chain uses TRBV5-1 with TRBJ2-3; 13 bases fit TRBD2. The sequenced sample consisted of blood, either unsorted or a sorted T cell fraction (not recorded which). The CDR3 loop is CASSSLAGGDTQYF. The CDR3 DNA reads TGCGCCAGCAGCTCACTAGCGGGAGGGGATACGCAGTATTTT.